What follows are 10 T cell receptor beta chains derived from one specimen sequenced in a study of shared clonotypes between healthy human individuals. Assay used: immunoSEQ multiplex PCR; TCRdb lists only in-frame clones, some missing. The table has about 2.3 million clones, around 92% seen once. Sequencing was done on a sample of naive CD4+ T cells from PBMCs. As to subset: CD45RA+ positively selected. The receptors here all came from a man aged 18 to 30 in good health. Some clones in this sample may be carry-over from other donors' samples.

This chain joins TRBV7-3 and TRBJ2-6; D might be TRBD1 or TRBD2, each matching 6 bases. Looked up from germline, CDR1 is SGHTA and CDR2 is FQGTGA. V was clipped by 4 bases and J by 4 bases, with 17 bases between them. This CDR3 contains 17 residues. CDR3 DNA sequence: TGTGCCAGCAGCTCCCTCGGGGGCTCGGGAGGGGCCAACGTCCTGACTTTC. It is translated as CASSSLGGSGGANVLTF.

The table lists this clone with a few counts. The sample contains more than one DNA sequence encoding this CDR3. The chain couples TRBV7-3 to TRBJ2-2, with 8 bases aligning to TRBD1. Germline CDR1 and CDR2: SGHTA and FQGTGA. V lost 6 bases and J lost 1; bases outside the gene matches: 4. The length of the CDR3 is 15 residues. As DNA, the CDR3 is TGTGCCAGCAGTCCCGGGACAGGGAACACCGGGGAGCTGTTTTTT. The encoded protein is CASSPGTGNTGELFF.

The CDR3 loop reads CAISDGTDDYEQYF. The CDR3 DNA is TGTGCCATCAGTGATGGGACCGATGACTACGAGCAGTACTTC. This chain uses TRBV10-3 with TRBJ2-7; D tentatively reads TRBD1 or TRBD2 (5 bases each). The CDR3 extends over 14 amino acids. Germline V gives CDR1 ENHRY, CDR2 SYGVKD. With 3 bases removed from V and 3 bases from J, the gap between germline ends came to 12 bases.

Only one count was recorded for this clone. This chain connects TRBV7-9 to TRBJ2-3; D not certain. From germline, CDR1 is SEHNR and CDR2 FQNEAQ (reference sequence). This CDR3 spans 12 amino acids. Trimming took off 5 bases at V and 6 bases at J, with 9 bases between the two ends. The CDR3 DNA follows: TGTGCCAGCAGCCGAATTCGGGATACGCAGTATTTT. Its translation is CASSRIRDTQYF.

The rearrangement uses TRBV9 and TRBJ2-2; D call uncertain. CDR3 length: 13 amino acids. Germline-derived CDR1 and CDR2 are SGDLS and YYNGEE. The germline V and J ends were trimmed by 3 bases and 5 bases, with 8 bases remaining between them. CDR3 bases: TGTGCCAGCAGCGCCCAGTTGACCGGGGAGCTGTTTTTT. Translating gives CASSAQLTGELFF.

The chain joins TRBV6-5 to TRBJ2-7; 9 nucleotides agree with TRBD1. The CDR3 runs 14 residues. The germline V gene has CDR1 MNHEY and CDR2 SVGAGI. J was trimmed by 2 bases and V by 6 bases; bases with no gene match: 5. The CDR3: CASRPGTGPYEQYF. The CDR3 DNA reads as TGTGCCAGCAGACCCGGGACAGGGCCCTACGAGCAGTACTTC.

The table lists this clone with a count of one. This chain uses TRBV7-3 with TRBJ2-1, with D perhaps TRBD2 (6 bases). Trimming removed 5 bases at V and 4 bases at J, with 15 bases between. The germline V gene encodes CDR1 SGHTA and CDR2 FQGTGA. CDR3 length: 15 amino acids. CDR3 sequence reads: CASSLGLPSYNEQFF. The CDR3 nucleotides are TGTGCCAGCAGCCTAGGACTACCATCGTACAATGAGCAGTTCTTC.

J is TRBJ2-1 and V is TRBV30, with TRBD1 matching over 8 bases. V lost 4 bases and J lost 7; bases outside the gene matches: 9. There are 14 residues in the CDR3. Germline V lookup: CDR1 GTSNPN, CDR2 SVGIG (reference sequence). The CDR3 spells CAWTGQGQRNEQFF. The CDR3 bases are TGTGCCTGGACAGGACAGGGACAGAGGAATGAGCAGTTCTTC.

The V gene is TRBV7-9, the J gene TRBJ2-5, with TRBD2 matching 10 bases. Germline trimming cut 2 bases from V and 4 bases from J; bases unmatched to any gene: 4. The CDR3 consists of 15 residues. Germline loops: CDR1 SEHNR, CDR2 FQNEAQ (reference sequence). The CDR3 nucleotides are TGTGCCAGCAGCTTAAGCGGGAGGGCCCGAGAGACCCAGTACTTC. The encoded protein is CASSLSGRARETQYF.

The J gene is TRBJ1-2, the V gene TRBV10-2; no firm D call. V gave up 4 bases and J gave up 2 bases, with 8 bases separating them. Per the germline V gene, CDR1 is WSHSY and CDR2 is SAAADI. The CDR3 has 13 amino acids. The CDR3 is CASSGRRNYGYTF. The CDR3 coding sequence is TGCGCCAGCAGTGGTCGCAGAAACTATGGCTACACCTTC.